Listed below are T cell receptor beta chains from one sample, sequenced in a study of T-cell memory formation after mild COVID-19. MiXCR, run by TCRdb on the 5' RACE reads, gives a single entry per CDR3 protein. The sample lists around 130,000 distinct CDR3 sequences, 15% to 20% seen once, with 4.5% to 5.5% in the top ten. The sample taken for sequencing was PBMCs or a T cell subset sorted from them (not recorded which). These receptor sequences come from a man between 18 and 35 years old who had mild COVID-19 (a few samples of this study predate the infection). Cell type and time point are not known. The CDR3 runs from the conserved cysteine through the conserved F or W. The D gene is left open where the match is weak. Some rows have no size entry. The others give once, few or many, or a class for an expanded clone.

CDR3 DNA: TGTGCCAGCAGCTTACAGAGGAGCAATCAGCCCCAGCATTTT; CDR3 protein: CASSLQRSNQPQHF; V gene: TRBV7-2; J gene: TRBJ1-5; D gene: .; clone size: few
CDR3 DNA: TGTGCCAGCAGTTTAGGGGGGAGAACTGAAGCTTTCTTT; CDR3 protein: CASSLGGRTEAFF; V gene: TRBV12-3/TRBV12-4; J gene: TRBJ1-1; D gene: .; clone size: .
CDR3 DNA: TGTGCCAGCAGCTTAGGCGGGACAGGGGCTGAAAAACTGTTTTTT; CDR3 protein: CASSLGGTGAEKLFF; V gene: TRBV7-8; J gene: TRBJ1-4; D gene: TRBD1; clone size: .
CDR3 DNA: TGCAGTGCTCGGACAGGGGGTCGGGGCTACACCTTC; CDR3 protein: CSARTGGRGYTF; V gene: TRBV20-1; J gene: TRBJ1-2; D gene: TRBD1; clone size: .
CDR3 DNA: TGTGCCAGCAGCCAGGTCGGCGGGGGGCCAGGCGCTGAGCAGTTCTTC; CDR3 protein: CASSQVGGGPGAEQFF; V gene: TRBV4-2; J gene: TRBJ2-1; D gene: TRBD2; clone size: .
CDR3 DNA: TGTGCCAGTAGTATTGGGGGGAGCTTCACTGAAGCTTTCTTT; CDR3 protein: CASSIGGSFTEAFF; V gene: TRBV19; J gene: TRBJ1-1; D gene: .; clone size: .
CDR3 DNA: TGCGCCAGCAGCTTGGAACCAGGGGGCCTTTACTACGAGCAGTACTTC; CDR3 protein: CASSLEPGGLYYEQYF; V gene: TRBV5-1; J gene: TRBJ2-7; D gene: TRBD1; clone size: many
CDR3 DNA: TGTGCCATCAGTTCTATGGGGGGGGACACTGAAGCTTTCTTT; CDR3 protein: CAISSMGGDTEAFF; V gene: TRBV10-3; J gene: TRBJ1-1; D gene: .; clone size: .
CDR3 DNA: TGTGCCAGCAGTCGTGCGTATACGGGGTCAGGGGCCAACGTCCTGACTTTC; CDR3 protein: CASSRAYTGSGANVLTF; V gene: TRBV7-3; J gene: TRBJ2-6; D gene: .; clone size: .
CDR3 DNA: TGTGCCAGCAGCCCCCGGCACGGAGAGACCCAGTACTTC; CDR3 protein: CASSPRHGETQYF; V gene: TRBV9; J gene: TRBJ2-5; D gene: .; clone size: .